Each of the 25 T cell receptor beta chains below was sequenced from the same sample in a study of STAT5B mutations in CD4+ large granular lymphocyte leukemia. The protocol was immunoSEQ multiplex PCR, while the TCRdb copy is restricted to in-frame clones and leaves out a portion. The data contain 23,000 or so clones, approximately 71% of them seen just once; the ten biggest clones take up roughly 3.9%. Sequencing was done on a sample of CD4+ T cells from blood buffy coats. Source of these receptors: a human donor in good health.

This chain joins TRBV5-4 and TRBJ2-2, with D tentatively TRBD2 (5 bases). In germline, CDR1 is SGHNT, CDR2 YYREEE (reference sequence). V was pared by 4 bases and J by 0 bases, with 13 bases between. There are 16 residues in the CDR3. Here the CDR3 reads CASSPNGLANTGELFF. Written as DNA, the CDR3 is TGTGCCAGCAGCCCGAATGGACTCGCGAACACCGGGGAGCTGTTTTTT.

The rearrangement joins TRBV11-1 to TRBJ1-2; TRBD1 agrees at 9 bases. Germline V gene data show CDR1 as SGHAT and CDR2 as FQDESV (reference sequence). Germline trimming cut 5 bases from V and 3 bases from J; bases unmatched to any gene: 7. This CDR3 region has 15 residues. The CDR3 nucleotides read TGTGCCAGCAGCCCACGGACAGGGGAGGACTATGGCTACACCTTC. Protein sequence: CASSPRTGEDYGYTF.

The chain has TRBV10-3 and TRBJ2-3; unclear D gene. Trimming removed 6 bases at V and 5 bases at J, with 18 bases between. Germline values: CDR1 ENHRY, CDR2 SYGVKD. CDR3 length: 15 amino acids. CDR3 sequence: CAISPGFGSGDTQYF. CDR3 nucleotide sequence: TGTGCCATCAGCCCTGGTTTTGGTAGTGGAGATACGCAGTATTTT.

The gene calls are TRBV6-1 and TRBJ2-5; TRBD2 matches at 7 bases. The CDR3 length is 14 residues. V dropped 4 bases and J dropped 5; count of bases not matched to a gene: 7. Germline CDR1 is MNHNS and CDR2 is SASEGT. CDR3 protein: CASSVLRGVETQYF. The CDR3 nucleotides read TGTGCCAGCAGTGTACTACGGGGGGTCGAGACCCAGTACTTC.

The chain uses TRBV18 and TRBJ2-7; 9 bases are a match to TRBD1. V shed 3 bases and J 3 bases; nucleotides not matched to a gene: 3. The CDR3 has 14 amino acids. Germline V gene sequence: CDR1 KGHSH, CDR2 LQKENI. CDR3: CASSPETGGYEQYF. CDR3 DNA sequence: TGTGCCAGCTCACCGGAGACAGGGGGCTACGAGCAGTACTTC.

The chain's CDR3 is CASSFQGRETQYF. In nucleotides, the CDR3 is TGTGCCAGCAGTTTCCAGGGTCGGGAGACCCAGTACTTC. The genes are TRBV27 and TRBJ2-5, with a tentative D call TRBD1 (5 bases). CDR1 is MNHEY and CDR2 is SMNVEV in the germline V gene (reference sequence). V lost 3 bases and J 5 bases, leaving 10 bases between the germline ends. The CDR3 covers 13 residues.

This chain connects TRBV11-2 to TRBJ2-1; 8 bases are a match to TRBD2. Germline CDR1 and CDR2: SGHAT and FQNNGV. V dropped 8 bases and J dropped 8; count of bases not matched to a gene: 2. The CDR3 has 11 residues. DNA for the CDR3: TGTGCCAGCGGACTAGCAGATGAGCAGTTCTTC. Its protein is CASGLADEQFF. The full variable domain, its missing parts supplied by reference TRBV11-2 and TRBJ2-1, is EAGVAQSPRYKIIEKRQSVAFWCNPISGHATLYWYQQILGQGPKLLIQFQNNGVVDDSQLPKDRFSAERLKGVDSTLKIQPAKLEDSAVYLCASGLADEQFFGPGTRLTVL.

This clone turned up a few times. V and J are TRBV5-8 and TRBJ1-5; 8 bases match TRBD1. This CDR3 comprises 15 residues. Germline-derived CDR1 and CDR2 are SGHTS and YDEGEE. V was clipped by 0 bases and J by 6 bases; unmatched bases: 5. The CDR3 DNA is TGTGCCAGCAGCTTGGGGACAGGGTCCCTTCAGCCCCAGCATTTT. Translation: CASSLGTGSLQPQHF.

The V call is TRBV5-1, the J call TRBJ1-2, with 12 bases aligning to TRBD1. The germline CDR1 and CDR2 sequences are SGHRS and YFSETQ. The CDR3 has 15 amino acids. V lost 1 base and J lost 8; bases outside the gene matches: 6. CDR3 loop: CASSLSTGTGGGYTF. In nucleotides, the CDR3 is TGCGCCAGCAGCTTGTCCACCGGGACAGGGGGCGGCTACACCTTC.

The CDR3 DNA reads as TGTGCCAGCAGCACGCAATCCAGGGGAATGGGAAACACTGAAGCTTTCTTT. Protein sequence: CASSTQSRGMGNTEAFF. V and J are TRBV5-4 and TRBJ1-1; D is possibly TRBD1 (6 bases). Germline lookup yields CDR1 SGHNT and CDR2 YYREEE (reference sequence). V was shortened by 4 bases and J by 2 bases, with 21 bases between the two germline ends. The CDR3 extends over 17 amino acids.

V gene TRBV10-2 combines with J gene TRBJ2-4; the match to TRBD2 covers 8 bases. CDR3 length equals 15 residues. With V trimmed by 0 bases and J by 7 bases, 5 bases remained unmatched. CDR1 is WSHSY, CDR2 SAAADI, per germline. The CDR3 region is CASSESTGGLNIQYF. Written as DNA, the CDR3 is TGCGCCAGCAGTGAGTCGACGGGAGGGCTGAACATTCAGTACTTC.

This clone has a handful of counts. The V gene is TRBV25-1, the J gene TRBJ1-5; 9 bases are shared with TRBD1. CDR3 length: 15 amino acids. V shed 2 bases and J 7 bases; nucleotides not matched to a gene: 6. Per the germline V gene, CDR1 is MGHDK and CDR2 is SYGVNS. CDR3 in DNA: TGTGCCAGCAGTGAAGACAGGGGGTGGGGGCAGCCCCAGCATTTT. Encoded protein: CASSEDRGWGQPQHF.

This clone has just one count. CDR3 DNA: TGTGCCAGCAGCCAAGTCCGAGCGGAAAAACTGTTTTTT. Its translation: CASSQVRAEKLFF. The chain employs TRBV16 and TRBJ1-4; D is unclear. Trimming pared 2 bases from V and 8 bases from J, leaving 9 bases between. CDR1 is KGHSY, CDR2 FQNENV, per germline. The CDR3 is 13 amino acids.

The chain links TRBV30 to TRBJ1-2, with D unresolved. The CDR3 covers 13 residues. The germline V and J ends were trimmed by 4 bases and 4 bases, with 13 bases remaining between them. Per the germline V gene, CDR1 is GTSNPN and CDR2 is SVGIG (reference sequence). The CDR3 spells CAWTPYTSYGYTF. DNA of the CDR3: TGTGCCTGGACCCCCTACACGTCCTATGGCTACACCTTC.

V and J are TRBV19 and TRBJ2-1, with 11 bases matching TRBD2. This CDR3 has 15 amino acids. The V segment lost 5 bases and the J segment 8 bases; nucleotides outside the gene matches: 8. CDR1 is LNHDA and CDR2 is SQIVND in the germline V gene (reference sequence). This CDR3 is CASSLVAGGWDEQFF. CDR3 nucleotides: TGTGCCAGTAGTCTCGTAGCGGGAGGGTGGGATGAGCAGTTCTTC.

The chain is built from TRBV11-3 and TRBJ2-1, with 7 bases matching TRBD2. CDR3 length: 13 amino acids. CDR1 and CDR2 (germline): SGHNT, YENEEA. The trim removed 1 base at V and 7 bases at J, leaving 1 base unmatched. The chain's CDR3 is CASSLGGSNEQFF. The CDR3, as DNA: TGTGCCAGCAGCTTAGGCGGGAGTAATGAGCAGTTCTTC. Combining the CDR3 with reference TRBV11-3 and TRBJ2-1 gives the whole variable domain EAGVVQSPRYKIIEKKQPVAFWCNPISGHNTLYWYLQNLGQGPELLIRYENEEAVDDSQLPKDRFSAERLKGVDSTLKIQPAELGDSAVYLCASSLGGSNEQFFGPGTRLTVL.

V usage is TRBV23-1 and J usage is TRBJ2-6; 8 bases map to TRBD1. TRBV23-1 falls under the ORF class, with uncertain function. V was pared by 5 bases and J by 4 bases, with 25 bases of the junction left unmatched. The CDR3 runs to 22 residues. This CDR3 is CASSTRGQVFGPGIRGANVLTF. As DNA, the CDR3 is TGCGCCAGCAGTACCCGGGGACAGGTCTTCGGCCCTGGCATAAGGGGGGCCAACGTCCTGACTTTC.

This clone showed up just once. This chain uses TRBV7-9 with TRBJ2-5; weak D call: TRBD2 (5 bases). The CDR3 sequence is 14 residues long. Germline V lookup: CDR1 SEHNR, CDR2 FQNEAQ (reference sequence). The ends were cut back, 1 base at V and 11 bases at J, with 17 bases in the middle. The CDR3 is CASSLGALPWEQYF. The CDR3 DNA reads TGTGCCAGCAGCTTAGGAGCTCTCCCTTGGGAGCAGTACTTC.

About this clone: The sample contains more than one DNA sequence encoding this CDR3. The chain combines TRBV27 with TRBJ1-2; 9 bases are shared with TRBD1. In germline, CDR1 is MNHEY, CDR2 SMNVEV (reference sequence). V shed 6 bases, J shed 5 bases, and the junction held 1 base outside the gene matches. CDR3 size: 12 residues. The chain's CDR3 is CASSDRGYGYTF. CDR3 nucleotides: TGTGCCAGCAGCGACAGGGGGTATGGCTACACCTTC.

The chain uses TRBV19 and TRBJ1-3; no reliable D call. CDR3 size: 13 residues. Germline V gene lookup returns CDR1 LNHDA and CDR2 SQIVND (reference sequence). V was cut by 1 base and J by 7 bases, with 8 bases left in between. The CDR3 nucleotides read TGTGCCAGTAGTATAGTGGGAAGTAACACCATATATTTT. Residues: CASSIVGSNTIYF.

The genes are TRBV5-8 and TRBJ2-3; a possible D gene is TRBD2 (7 bases). The CDR3 is 14 residues long. V lost 6 bases, J lost 1 base, and 12 bases lay in between. The germline gives CDR1 SGHTS, CDR2 YDEGEE. Here the CDR3 DNA reads TGTGCCAGCACCTGGGGGGGCCGCACAGATACGCAGTATTTT. This translates into CASTWGGRTDTQYF.

The chain has TRBV5-4 and TRBJ1-1, with D possibly matching TRBD1 (6 bases). V was pared by 9 bases and J by 1 base, with 13 bases between. CDR3 length: 13 amino acids. Germline loops: CDR1 SGHNT, CDR2 YYREEE (reference sequence). The CDR3 coding sequence is TGTGCCAACAGGGTGAAGGGGAACACTGAAGCTTTCTTT. As protein: CANRVKGNTEAFF.

The chain uses TRBV4-1 and TRBJ2-5; either TRBD1 or TRBD2 may fit D (5 bases each). The CDR3 length is 13 residues. V shed 4 bases and J shed 5 bases, with 11 bases lying between them. Germline V gene lookup returns CDR1 MGHRA and CDR2 YSYEKL. CDR3: CASSRQGGETQYF. The DNA for the CDR3 is TGCGCCAGCAGCCGCCAGGGCGGGGAGACCCAGTACTTC.

The rearrangement joins TRBV7-6 to TRBJ2-3, with 8 bases matching TRBD1. This CDR3 region has 19 residues. CDR1 is SGHVS, CDR2 FNYEAQ, per germline. The trim removed 3 bases at V and 2 bases at J, leaving 16 bases unmatched. Here the CDR3 reads CASSFPGTGRTRDTDTQYF. CDR3 nucleotides: TGTGCCAGCAGCTTCCCCGGGACAGGCCGTACCCGGGACACAGATACGCAGTATTTT.

The V and J genes are TRBV5-5 and TRBJ1-3; TRBD1 is a possible D gene (6 bases). The CDR3 has 16 residues. V was trimmed by 7 bases and J by 0 bases, leaving 17 bases between them. Germline V CDR1 and CDR2: SGHKS, YYEKEE (reference sequence). CDR3 sequence: CASSPSGAISGNTIYF. The CDR3, as DNA: TGTGCCAGCTCACCTTCAGGGGCCATCTCTGGAAACACCATATATTTT.